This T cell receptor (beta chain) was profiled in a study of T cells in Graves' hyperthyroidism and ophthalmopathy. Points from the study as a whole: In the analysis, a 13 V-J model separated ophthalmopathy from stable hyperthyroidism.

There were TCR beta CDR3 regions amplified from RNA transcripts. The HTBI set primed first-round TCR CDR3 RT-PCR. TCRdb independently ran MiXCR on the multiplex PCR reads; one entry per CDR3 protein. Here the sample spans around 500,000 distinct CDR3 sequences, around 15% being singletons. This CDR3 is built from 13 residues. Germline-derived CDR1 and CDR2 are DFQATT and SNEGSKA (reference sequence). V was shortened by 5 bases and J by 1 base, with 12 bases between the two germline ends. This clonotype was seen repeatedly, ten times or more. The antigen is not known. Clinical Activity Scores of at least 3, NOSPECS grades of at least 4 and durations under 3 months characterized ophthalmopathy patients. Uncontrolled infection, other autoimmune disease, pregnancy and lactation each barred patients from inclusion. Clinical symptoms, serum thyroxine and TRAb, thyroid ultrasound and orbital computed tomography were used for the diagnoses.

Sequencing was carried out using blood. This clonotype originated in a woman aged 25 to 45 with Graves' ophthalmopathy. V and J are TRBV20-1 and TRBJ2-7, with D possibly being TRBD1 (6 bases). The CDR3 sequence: CSADRTSSYEQYF. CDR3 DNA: TGCAGTGCTGACAGGACTTCTTCCTACGAGCAGTACTTC.